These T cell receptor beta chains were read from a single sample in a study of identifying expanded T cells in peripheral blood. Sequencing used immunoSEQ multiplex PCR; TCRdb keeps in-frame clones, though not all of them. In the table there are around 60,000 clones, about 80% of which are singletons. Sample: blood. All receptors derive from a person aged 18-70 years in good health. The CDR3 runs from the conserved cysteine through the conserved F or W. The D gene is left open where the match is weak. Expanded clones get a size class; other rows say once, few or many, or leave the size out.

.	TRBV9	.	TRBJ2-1	CASSVVGDYNEQFF	TGTGCCAGCAGCGTAGTAGGAGATTACAATGAGCAGTTCTTC
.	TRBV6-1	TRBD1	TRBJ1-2	CASSETGAFYGYTF	TGTGCCAGCAGTGAGACAGGGGCGTTCTATGGCTACACCTTC
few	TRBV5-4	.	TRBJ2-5	CASSSRTERQETQYF	TGTGCCAGCAGCTCCCGGACAGAGAGACAAGAGACCCAGTACTTC
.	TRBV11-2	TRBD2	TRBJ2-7	CASSLMSRVAGAYEQYF	TGTGCCAGCAGCTTAATGAGCCGAGTAGCGGGAGCCTACGAGCAGTACTTC
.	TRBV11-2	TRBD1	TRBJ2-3	CASSPTRTGSGTQYF	TGTGCCAGCAGCCCGACAAGGACAGGGTCCGGTACGCAGTATTTT
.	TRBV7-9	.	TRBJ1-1	CASSPGRGASNTEAFF	TGTGCCAGCAGCCCCGGAAGGGGGGCATCGAACACTGAAGCTTTCTTT
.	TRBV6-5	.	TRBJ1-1	CASSYGGRHTEAFF	TGTGCCAGCAGTTACGGCGGTAGACACACTGAAGCTTTCTTT
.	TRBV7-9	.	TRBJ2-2	CASIAADTGELFF	TGTGCCAGCATTGCGGCGGACACCGGGGAGCTGTTTTTT
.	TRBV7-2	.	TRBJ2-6	CASSLDGGLGANVLTF	TGTGCCAGCAGCTTAGATGGGGGCCTCGGCGCCAACGTCCTGACTTTC
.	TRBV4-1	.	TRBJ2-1	CASSPVASDSYNEQFF	TGCGCCAGCAGCCCGGTGGCGAGCGACTCCTACAATGAGCAGTTCTTC
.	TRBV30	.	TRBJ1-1	CAWSRSENTEAFF	TGTGCCTGGAGTAGGTCGGAGAACACTGAAGCTTTCTTT
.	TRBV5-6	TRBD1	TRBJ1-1	CASSRQTGKGTEAFF	TGTGCCAGCAGCCGACAGACAGGGAAGGGCACTGAAGCTTTCTTT
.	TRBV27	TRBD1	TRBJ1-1	CASSSDRGRTEAFF	TGTGCCAGCAGTTCCGACAGGGGGCGGACTGAAGCTTTCTTT
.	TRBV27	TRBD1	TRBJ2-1	CASSAGTGASYNEQFF	TGTGCCAGCAGTGCCGGGACAGGGGCCTCCTACAATGAGCAGTTCTTC
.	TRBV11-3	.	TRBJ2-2	CASSLVVLGAGELFF	TGTGCCAGCAGCTTAGTAGTCTTGGGAGCCGGGGAGCTGTTTTTT
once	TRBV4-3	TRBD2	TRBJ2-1	CASSPGDYPYNEQFF	TGCGCCAGCAGCCCCGGGGACTATCCGTACAATGAGCAGTTCTTC
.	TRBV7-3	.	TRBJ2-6	CASSLTGTYSGANVLTF	TGTGCCAGCAGCTTAACAGGGACGTACTCTGGGGCCAACGTCCTGACTTTC
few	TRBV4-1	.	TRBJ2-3	CASSQDVGRTQYF	TGCGCCAGCAGCCAAGACGTCGGCCGTACGCAGTATTTT
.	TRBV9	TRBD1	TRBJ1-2	CASSVGGTGDYGYTF	TGTGCCAGCAGCGTAGGGGGGACAGGAGACTATGGCTACACCTTC
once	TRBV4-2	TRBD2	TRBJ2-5	CASSLRSGRALETQYF	TGTGCCAGCAGCCTGAGAAGCGGGAGGGCCTTAGAGACCCAGTACTTC
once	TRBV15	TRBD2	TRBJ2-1	CATSSSGRTIYNEQFF	TGTGCCACCAGCAGTAGCGGGAGAACGATCTACAATGAGCAGTTCTTC
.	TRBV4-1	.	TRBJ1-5	CASSQSPGTLGQPQHF	TGCGCCAGCAGCCAATCCCCCGGGACCCTCGGTCAGCCCCAGCATTTT
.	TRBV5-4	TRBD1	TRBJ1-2	CASSDRDRDGYGYTF	TGTGCCAGCAGCGACCGGGACAGGGATGGCTATGGCTACACCTTC
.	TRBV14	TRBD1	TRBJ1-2	CASSPQGAWGYTF	TGTGCCAGCAGCCCTCAGGGGGCTTGGGGCTACACCTTC
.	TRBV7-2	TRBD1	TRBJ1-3	CARGAGGPGNTIYF	TGTGCCAGAGGGGCAGGGGGGCCTGGAAACACCATATATTTT
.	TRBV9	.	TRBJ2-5	CASSKLSLETQYF	TGTGCCAGCAGCAAACTCTCTCTGGAGACCCAGTACTTC
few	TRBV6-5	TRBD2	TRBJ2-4	CASSPGGRPKNIQYF	TGTGCCAGCAGCCCGGGGGGGCGGCCCAAAAACATTCAGTACTTC
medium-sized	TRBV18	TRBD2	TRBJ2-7	CASSPPRRGLTYEQYF	TGTGCCAGCTCACCACCGAGAAGGGGACTAACCTACGAGCAGTACTTC
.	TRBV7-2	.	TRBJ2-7	CASSKQVIDEQYF	TGTGCCAGCAGCAAGCAGGTTATCGACGAGCAGTACTTC
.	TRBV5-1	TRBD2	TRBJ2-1	CASSLPAGGRQSSYNEQFF	TGCGCCAGCAGCTTGCCCGCGGGGGGGCGTCAAAGCTCCTACAATGAGCAGTTCTTC
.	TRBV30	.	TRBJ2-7	CAWGDGASYEQYF	TGTGCCTGGGGTGACGGGGCCTCCTACGAGCAGTACTTC
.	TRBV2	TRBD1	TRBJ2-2	CASRGTVNTGELFF	TGTGCCAGCAGGGGGACAGTGAACACCGGGGAGCTGTTTTTT
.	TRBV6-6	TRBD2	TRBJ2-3	CASTVLAGAKDTQYF	TGTGCCAGCACCGTACTAGCGGGAGCCAAAGATACGCAGTATTTT
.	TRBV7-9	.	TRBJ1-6	CASSLAKVGKGATPLHF	TGTGCCAGCAGCTTAGCGAAAGTCGGGAAAGGGGCAACACCCCTCCACTTT
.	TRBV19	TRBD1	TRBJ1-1	CASTGTGIRTEAFF	TGTGCCAGTACCGGGACAGGGATTAGGACTGAAGCTTTCTTT
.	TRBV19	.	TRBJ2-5	CASSRGREETQYF	TGTGCCAGTAGTAGGGGCAGGGAGGAGACCCAGTACTTC
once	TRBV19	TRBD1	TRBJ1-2	CASSNRMGTGAGYGYTF	TGTGCCAGTAGCAATAGGATGGGGACAGGGGCCGGTTATGGCTACACCTTC